Listed below are T cell receptor beta chains from one sample, sequenced in a study of CD8 T cells in ankylosing spondylitis. TCRdb called the 5' RACE reads again in MiXCR, with one record for every CDR3 protein. The repertoire holds under 120,000 distinct CDR3 sequences, with about 24% as singletons. Material: synovial fluid, either unsorted or a sorted T cell fraction (not recorded which). The receptors originated from a male donor with ankylosing spondylitis. CDR3s include the opening cysteine and the closing phenylalanine or tryptophan. The order of the fields is clone size, CDR3 length, D gene, J gene, V gene, CDR3 protein, CDR3 DNA. The D gene is left open where the match is weak. Some rows mark clone size as missing; the rest say once, few, many or name a class of expanded clone.

>NA|13|NA|TRBJ1-6|TRBV27
CASSLDLGVPLHF
TGTGCCAGCAGTTTAGACCTTGGGGTACCCCTCCACTTT
>few|14|NA|TRBJ2-3|TRBV24-1
CATSDRSRTDTQYF
TGTGCCACCAGTGATAGGTCCCGCACAGATACGCAGTATTTT
>many|13|NA|TRBJ1-2|TRBV12-3/TRBV12-4
CASSLRLSYGYTF
TGTGCCAGCAGTTTACGACTGAGCTATGGCTACACCTTC
>NA|15|NA|TRBJ2-2|TRBV12-3/TRBV12-4
CASSPRVGDTGELFF
TGTGCCAGCAGTCCCCGGGTCGGGGACACCGGGGAGCTGTTTTTT
>NA|12|NA|TRBJ2-2|TRBV6-1
CASSELLGELFF
TGTGCCAGCAGTGAATTATTAGGGGAGCTGTTTTTT
>NA|13|TRBD1|TRBJ1-1|TRBV25-1
CASSWTGETEAFF
TGTGCCAGCAGTTGGACAGGGGAAACTGAAGCTTTCTTT
>many|13|NA|TRBJ1-2|TRBV6-1
CASSEMGGWGYTF
TGTGCCAGCAGTGAAATGGGTGGCTGGGGCTACACCTTC
>many|14|NA|TRBJ2-1|TRBV15
CATSRKDGYNEQFF
TGTGCCACCAGCAGGAAGGACGGTTACAATGAGCAGTTCTTC
>NA|15|TRBD1|TRBJ2-7|TRBV7-2
CASSSPGQGGLEQYF
TGTGCCAGCAGCTCACCCGGACAGGGAGGATTGGAGCAGTACTTC
>NA|12|NA|TRBJ1-2|TRBV7-9
CASSLAGYGYTF
TGTGCCAGCAGCTTAGCGGGCTATGGCTACACCTTC
>few|15|NA|TRBJ2-1|TRBV6-2/TRBV6-3
CASSYKTPRYNEQFF
TGTGCCAGCAGTTATAAAACTCCCCGCTACAATGAGCAGTTCTTC
>NA|15|TRBD2|TRBJ2-1|TRBV27
CASSLMGLAGSEQFF
TGTGCCAGCAGTTTAATGGGACTAGCGGGATCTGAGCAGTTCTTC
>NA|15|NA|TRBJ2-1|TRBV28
CASSPSGPLGNEQFF
TGTGCCAGCAGTCCGTCGGGCCCCCTCGGCAATGAGCAGTTCTTC
>many|14|NA|TRBJ2-7|TRBV20-1
CSANLRTATYEQYF
TGCAGTGCAAACCTTCGGACAGCGACCTACGAGCAGTACTTC
>many|16|TRBD2|TRBJ2-1|TRBV20-1
CSARGPGTSSLNEQFF
TGCAGTGCTAGAGGTCCCGGGACTAGCTCCCTCAATGAGCAGTTCTTC
>few|17|TRBD2|TRBJ2-1|TRBV3-1
CASSPGLAGNFWNEQFF
TGTGCCAGCAGCCCAGGACTAGCGGGAAACTTTTGGAATGAGCAGTTCTTC
>NA|14|NA|TRBJ2-3|TRBV29-1
CSYPGRSGTDTQYF
TGCAGCTATCCGGGCAGGTCTGGCACAGATACGCAGTATTTT
>NA|11|NA|TRBJ2-7|TRBV7-9
CASSSGAGEYF
TGTGCCAGCAGCTCGGGGGCCGGGGAGTACTTC
>NA|14|NA|TRBJ2-7|TRBV7-9
CASSLVGRSYEQYF
TGTGCCAGCAGCTTAGTCGGCAGGAGCTACGAGCAGTACTTC
>NA|16|NA|TRBJ1-5|TRBV11-3
CASSFDSALVKEPQHF
TGTGCCAGCAGCTTTGACAGCGCCCTGGTTAAAGAGCCCCAGCATTTT
>NA|14|NA|TRBJ2-1|TRBV10-3
CAISGERNPNEQFF
TGTGCCATCAGTGGGGAGCGGAACCCCAATGAGCAGTTCTTC
>NA|13|NA|TRBJ2-3|TRBV5-6
CASSYPGPDTQYF
TGTGCCAGCAGCTATCCGGGGCCAGATACGCAGTATTTT
>few|13|NA|TRBJ2-5|TRBV4-2
CASSQEMVETQYF
TGTGCCAGCAGCCAAGAAATGGTAGAGACCCAGTACTTC
>NA|14|TRBD1|TRBJ1-1|TRBV12-3/TRBV12-4
CASRGDRVNTEAFF
TGTGCCAGCAGGGGGGACAGGGTAAACACTGAAGCTTTCTTT
>NA|15|NA|TRBJ2-2|TRBV4-2
CASSHQTENTGELFF
TGTGCCAGCAGCCACCAGACAGAGAACACCGGGGAGCTGTTTTTT
>NA|17|NA|TRBJ1-1|TRBV4-2
CASSQAGGARLNTEAFF
TGTGCCAGCAGCCAAGCAGGTGGGGCACGTTTGAACACTGAAGCTTTCTTT
>once|14|TRBD1|TRBJ2-1|TRBV25-1
CASSRDRGRNEQFF
TGTGCCAGCTCCCGGGACAGGGGACGGAATGAGCAGTTCTTC
>NA|15|NA|TRBJ1-2|TRBV5-6
CASSLGIVTNYGYTF
TGTGCCAGCAGCCTAGGAATAGTCACAAACTATGGCTACACCTTC
>NA|15|NA|TRBJ2-1|TRBV5-1
CASSLAPGTTDEQFF
TGCGCCAGCAGCTTGGCCCCAGGCACTACAGATGAGCAGTTCTTC
>few|15|TRBD2|TRBJ2-1|TRBV10-1
CASSLRAGGPNEQFF
TGCGCCAGCAGTCTTAGAGCGGGAGGGCCCAATGAGCAGTTCTTC
>NA|15|TRBD1|TRBJ1-1|TRBV27
CASSLHRGPSTEAFF
TGTGCCAGCAGTTTACACAGGGGGCCCAGCACTGAAGCTTTCTTT
>NA|15|NA|TRBJ1-1|TRBV7-6
CASSQLTGPQTEAFF
TGTGCCAGCAGCCAACTCACAGGACCTCAGACTGAAGCTTTCTTT
>few|15|NA|TRBJ2-7|TRBV6-5
CASSDSQMVSYEQYF
TGTGCCAGCAGTGACTCACAGATGGTCTCCTACGAGCAGTACTTC
>many|15|NA|TRBJ1-1|TRBV3-1
CASSQGRARGTEAFF
TGTGCCAGCAGCCAAGGGAGGGCAAGGGGCACTGAAGCTTTCTTT
>NA|16|TRBD2|TRBJ2-5|TRBV27
CASSLSGLAGGETQYF
TGTGCCAGCAGTTTATCCGGACTAGCGGGAGGTGAGACCCAGTACTTC
>NA|15|NA|TRBJ2-3|TRBV12-3/TRBV12-4
CASSLELAKTDTQCF
TGTGCCAGCAGTTTAGAGCTAGCGAAAACAGATACGCAGTGTTTT
>many|13|NA|TRBJ1-1|TRBV29-1
CSVSDGLNTEAFF
TGCAGCGTTTCCGACGGTTTGAACACTGAAGCTTTCTTT
>few|15|NA|TRBJ2-3|TRBV19
CASSINRVSTDTQYF
TGTGCCAGTAGTATAAACAGGGTCAGCACAGATACGCAGTATTTT
>few|16|NA|TRBJ2-6|TRBV11-2
CASSRGGYSGANVLTF
TGTGCCAGTAGCAGGGGAGGCTACTCTGGGGCCAACGTCCTGACTTTC
>NA|14|NA|TRBJ2-1|TRBV12-3/TRBV12-4
CASSLRQGLGEQFF
TGTGCCAGCAGTTTGAGGCAGGGCCTTGGTGAGCAGTTCTTC